The next 6 T cell receptor beta chains were all read from a single sample in a study of naive and memory T cell subsets (dated 2017 in TCRdb). General conclusions and limits of the study: Naive repertoires, especially CD8, contained a few larger clonotypes, possibly memory cells re-expressing CD45RA.

Their target antigens are unknown. Receptor libraries were prepared by UMI-ligation and nested PCR. Data came from an Illumina MiSeq. An equimolar mix of two oligonucleotides covering both TRBC1 and TRBC2 was used as the beta constant-region primer. The ligated cDNA went through four rounds of PCR with nested alpha and beta constant-region primers together with the SP2 primer. TCRdb reworked the public reads: Q25 trimming with fastp, MiXCR clone assembly, productive beta chains retained. Each entry is one CDR3 protein sequence, shown with its most common DNA and genes. The sample table records 130,000 to 150,000 distinct CDR3 sequences; roughly 22% of these occur just once. Around 0.097% of the sample is in the top ten clones. The sample comprised naive CD4+ T cells from blood. The cell subset or site label here, explained by the study, means: naive T cells, CD45RA high CD27+. The receptor set was obtained from a human donor in good health.

Here the CDR3 reads CASSQPVFGERDTQYF. As DNA, the CDR3 is TGCGCCAGCAGCCAGCCGGTGTTCGGAGAGCGCGATACGCAGTATTTT. J is TRBJ2-3 and V is TRBV5-1; D call uncertain. The CDR3 loop spans 16 amino acids. Trimming cost V 4 bases and J 6 bases, with 21 bases left between them. Germline CDR1 and CDR2: SGHRS and YFSETQ. Full variable domain (rest looked up from reference TRBV5-1 and TRBJ2-3): KAGVTQTPRYLIKTRGQQVTLSCSPISGHRSVSWYQQTPGQGLQFLFEYFSETQRNKGNFPGRFSGRQFSNSRSEMNVSTLELGDSALYLCASSQPVFGERDTQYFGPGTRLTVL.

This chain links TRBV7-2 with TRBJ2-5; D unclear. The germline V and J ends were trimmed by 5 bases and 5 bases, with 12 bases remaining between them. The germline gives CDR1 SGHTA, CDR2 FQGNSA. The CDR3 totals 13 residues. CDR3 protein: CASSQYFMETQYF. In DNA, the CDR3 is TGTGCCAGCAGCCAGTATTTTATGGAGACCCAGTACTTC.

This clonotype was seen at least ten times. V usage is TRBV5-1 and J usage is TRBJ2-5; D is unresolved. CDR3 length: 14 residues. Germline CDR1 and CDR2: SGHRS and YFSETQ. V was pared by 0 bases and J by 4 bases, with 10 bases between. The CDR3 nucleotides are TGCGCCAGCAGCTTGGGAGACTTAGGAGAGACCCAGTACTTC. Translation: CASSLGDLGETQYF.

The V gene is TRBV4-3, the J gene TRBJ2-1; 13 nucleotides align to TRBD2. After removal of 4 bases from V and 2 bases from J, the junction contained 5 bases not matched to a gene. The CDR3 sequence is 17 residues long. The germline V gene has CDR1 LGHNA and CDR2 YSLEER. CDR3 in DNA: TGCGCCAGCAGCCCGAGGGGACTAGCGGGGCCCTACAATGAGCAGTTCTTC. It is translated as CASSPRGLAGPYNEQFF.

The rearrangement uses TRBV4-1 and TRBJ2-1; 7 positions agree with TRBD1. CDR1 and CDR2 from the germline V gene are MGHRA and YSYEKL. The junction had 9 bases not matched to a gene; V was cut back by 1 base and J by 9 bases. CDR3 length equals 15 residues. The CDR3 sequence: CASSQVEGAQGEQFF. The CDR3 nucleotides read TGCGCCAGCAGCCAAGTAGAGGGGGCGCAAGGTGAGCAGTTCTTC.

This clonotype was seen at least ten times. The gene calls are TRBV10-2 and TRBJ1-3, with D hard to call. This CDR3 contains 15 residues. Trimming left V 2 bases short and J 4 bases short, with 12 bases between. Per the germline V gene, CDR1 is WSHSY and CDR2 is SAAADI. The CDR3 nucleotides read TGCGCCAGCAGTGAGACTCTGGCGGTCGGAAACACCATATATTTT. It is translated as CASSETLAVGNTIYF.